The next 7 T cell receptor beta chains were all read from a single sample in a study of T cell responses to AZD1222 COVID-19 vaccine. Data came from immunoSEQ multiplex PCR; TCRdb stores just in-frame clones and leaves some out. This sample yields more than 100,000 clones, of which over 90% are seen a single time; roughly 5.9% belongs to the top ten. The sample in question was peripheral blood, obtained on day 0 of AZD1222 vaccination. These receptors were collected from an adult in good health.

This chain joins TRBV6-2 or TRBV6-3 and TRBJ1-4; D not certain. V was cut by 4 bases and J by 0 bases, with 9 bases left in between. Per germline, CDR1 MNHEY and CDR2 SVGEGT. The CDR3 extends over 15 amino acids. CDR3 protein: CASSSGSSTNEKLFF. Here the CDR3 DNA reads TGTGCCAGCAGTTCGGGCAGCTCAACTAATGAAAAACTGTTTTTT.

The V gene is TRBV27, the J gene TRBJ1-5; D remains unclear. V was pared by 2 bases and J by 2 bases, with 10 bases between. Germline V CDR1 and CDR2: MNHEY, SMNVEV (reference sequence). The CDR3 extends over 15 amino acids. The CDR3 here is CASSLEGRGNQPQHF. The CDR3 DNA reads TGTGCCAGCAGTTTAGAGGGTCGTGGCAATCAGCCCCAGCATTTT.

This chain links TRBV27 with TRBJ2-3; D unresolved. The germline V gene encodes CDR1 MNHEY and CDR2 SMNVEV (reference sequence). This CDR3 spans 13 amino acids. Trimming cost V 2 bases and J 8 bases, with 11 bases left between them. CDR3 loop: CASSLTAQSTQYF. In nucleotides, the CDR3 is TGTGCCAGCAGTTTAACGGCCCAAAGTACGCAGTATTTT.

V is TRBV7-2 and J is TRBJ1-1; possible D gene TRBD1, 6 bases. V was pared by 1 base and J by 4 bases, with 13 bases between. Germline loops: CDR1 SGHTA, CDR2 FQGNSA. This CDR3 comprises 15 residues. The CDR3, as DNA: TGTGCCAGCAGCTTAGTCTCGAAGGGGGGCACTGAAGCTTTCTTT. It specifies CASSLVSKGGTEAFF.

The CDR3 DNA reads as TGTGCCAGCAGTTTAAGCGCCCTCTCTGGAAACACCATATATTTT. It yields the protein CASSLSALSGNTIYF. The rearrangement uses TRBV27 and TRBJ1-3; D unresolved. This CDR3 comprises 15 residues. Germline CDR1 MNHEY, CDR2 SMNVEV (reference sequence). V was pared by 2 bases and J by 0 bases, with 8 bases between.

The chain is built from TRBV29-1 and TRBJ1-3; 8 nucleotides align to TRBD1. V was pared by 6 bases and J by 8 bases, with 6 bases of the junction left unmatched. The CDR3 has 12 amino acids. The germline gives CDR1 SQVTM, CDR2 ANQGSEA. CDR3 DNA: TGCAGCGTACTTACAGGGGGTCACACCATATATTTT. Translation: CSVLTGGHTIYF.

This clone was counted a single time. V usage is TRBV5-1 and J usage is TRBJ2-2; D ambiguous. CDR3 length equals 19 residues. Germline values: CDR1 SGHRS, CDR2 YFSETQ. V was clipped by 5 bases and J by 0 bases, with 23 bases between them. CDR3 region: CASRFRTPAAFANTGELFF. DNA of the CDR3: TGCGCCAGCAGGTTCAGAACCCCCGCGGCGTTTGCGAACACCGGGGAGCTGTTTTTT.